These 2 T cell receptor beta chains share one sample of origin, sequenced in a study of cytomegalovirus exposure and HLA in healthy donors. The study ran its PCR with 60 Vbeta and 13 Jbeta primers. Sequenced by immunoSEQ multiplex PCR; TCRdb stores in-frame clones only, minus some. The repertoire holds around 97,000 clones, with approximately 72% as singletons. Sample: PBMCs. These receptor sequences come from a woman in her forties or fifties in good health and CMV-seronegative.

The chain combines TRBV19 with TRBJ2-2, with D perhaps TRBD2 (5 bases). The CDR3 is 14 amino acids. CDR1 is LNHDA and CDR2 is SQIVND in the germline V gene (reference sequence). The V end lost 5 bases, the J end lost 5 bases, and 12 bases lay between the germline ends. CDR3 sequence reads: CASSANGGTGELFF. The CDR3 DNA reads TGTGCCAGTAGTGCGAATGGAGGAACCGGGGAGCTGTTTTTT.

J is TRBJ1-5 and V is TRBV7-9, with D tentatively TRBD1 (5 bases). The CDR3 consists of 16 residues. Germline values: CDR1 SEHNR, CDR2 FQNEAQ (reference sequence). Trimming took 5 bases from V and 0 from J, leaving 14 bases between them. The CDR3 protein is CASSPGGTYSNQPQHF. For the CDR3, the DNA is TGTGCCAGCAGCCCGGGGGGAACTTATAGCAATCAGCCCCAGCATTTT.